The clone carrying this TCR beta chain appeared a single time. This sample is drawn from a study of cytomegalovirus exposure and HLA in healthy donors. Germline trimming cut 7 bases from V and 2 bases from J; bases unmatched to any gene: 10. Germline V gene data show CDR1 as MGHDK and CDR2 as SYGVNS. The CDR3 runs to 16 residues. Researchers ran the PCR with 60 Vbeta and 13 Jbeta primers. Only in-frame clones appear in the TCRdb table, and some are missing; sequencing was by immunoSEQ multiplex PCR. The sample holds some 200,000 clones, about 78% seen once. Source material: PBMCs. The clonotype was recovered from a young woman in good health and CMV-seronegative. J is TRBJ2-3 and V is TRBV25-1; 9 nucleotides match TRBD1. Written as DNA, the CDR3 is TGTGCCAGCACTACCGGGACAGGGCCAAACACAGATACGCAGTATTTT. The encoded protein is CASTTGTGPNTDTQYF. The complete variable domain, with remaining parts taken from reference TRBV25-1 and TRBJ2-3, reads EADIYQTPRYLVIGTGKKITLECSQTMGHDKMYWYQQDPGMELHLIHYSYGVNSTEKGDLSSESTVSRIRTEHFPLTLESARPSHTSQYLCASTTGTGPNTDTQYFGPGTRLTVL.